These T cell receptor beta chains were read from a single sample in a study of metastatic and nonmetastatic thyroid tumors. TCRdb re-clonotyped the PCR reads through MiXCR. The sample contains about 93,000 clones, over 9.5% of which appear only once. The sequencing sample was made of blood. The receptor set was obtained from a female donor with papillary thyroid cancer or a benign thyroid nodule (not recorded which). Some clones in this sample may be carry-over from other donors' samples. Both conserved end residues are part of each CDR3. Fields, in order: J gene, D gene, clone size, V gene, CDR3 protein, CDR3 DNA. The D gene is left open where the match is weak. The size entry is marked missing in some rows and otherwise reads once, few, many or a size class.

J gene: TRBJ1-6; D gene: .; clone size: many; V gene: TRBV20-1; CDR3 protein: CSATKDSENSPLHF; CDR3 DNA: TGCAGTGCTACCAAGGACAGTGAAAATTCACCCCTCCACTTT
J gene: TRBJ1-1; D gene: .; clone size: many; V gene: TRBV3-1; CDR3 protein: CASSRRFPGRENTEAFF; CDR3 DNA: TGTGCCAGCAGTCGAAGATTTCCCGGGCGGGAAAACACTGAAGCTTTCTTT
J gene: TRBJ1-5; D gene: .; clone size: .; V gene: TRBV20-1; CDR3 protein: CGARQDSNHPQHF; CDR3 DNA: TGCGGTGCCAGACAGGATAGCAATCATCCCCAGCATTTT
J gene: TRBJ2-1; D gene: TRBD1; clone size: few; V gene: TRBV6-4; CDR3 protein: CASSGQGGLDEQFF; CDR3 DNA: TGTGCCAGCAGTGGACAGGGGGGTCTCGATGAGCAGTTCTTC
J gene: TRBJ1-3; D gene: .; clone size: many; V gene: TRBV6-1; CDR3 protein: CASTETSGNTIYF; CDR3 DNA: TGTGCCAGCACCGAAACCTCTGGAAACACCATATATTTT
J gene: TRBJ2-7; D gene: .; clone size: .; V gene: TRBV5-1; CDR3 protein: CASSFDSYEQYF; CDR3 DNA: TGCGCCAGCAGCTTTGACAGCTACGAGCAGTACTTC
J gene: TRBJ2-7; D gene: TRBD2; clone size: many; V gene: TRBV2; CDR3 protein: CASSPTSGSSYEQYF; CDR3 DNA: TGTGCCAGCAGCCCGACTAGCGGGAGCTCCTACGAGCAGTACTTC
J gene: TRBJ2-3; D gene: .; clone size: many; V gene: TRBV6-6; CDR3 protein: CASSYPIYGGPTDTQYF; CDR3 DNA: TGTGCCAGCAGTTACCCGATATATGGGGGTCCCACAGATACGCAGTATTTT
J gene: TRBJ1-3; D gene: .; clone size: .; V gene: TRBV5-1; CDR3 protein: CASSLTGWLSRNTIYF; CDR3 DNA: TGCGCCAGCAGCTTGACAGGGTGGCTCTCTCGAAACACCATATATTTT
J gene: TRBJ2-7; D gene: .; clone size: .; V gene: TRBV18; CDR3 protein: CASSPRTASYEQYF; CDR3 DNA: TGTGCCAGCTCACCGCGGACAGCCTCCTACGAGCAGTACTTC
J gene: TRBJ2-2; D gene: TRBD2; clone size: many; V gene: TRBV9; CDR3 protein: CASSESGTFTGELFF; CDR3 DNA: TGTGCCAGCAGCGAAAGCGGGACCTTCACCGGGGAGCTGTTTTTT
J gene: TRBJ2-1; D gene: .; clone size: .; V gene: TRBV20-1; CDR3 protein: CSSRDLARGPGYNEQFF; CDR3 DNA: TGCAGTTCTAGAGATTTGGCGAGGGGCCCAGGATACAATGAGCAGTTCTTC
J gene: TRBJ1-2; D gene: .; clone size: .; V gene: TRBV5-1; CDR3 protein: CASSFNQGTVYGYTF; CDR3 DNA: TGCGCCAGCAGCTTTAACCAGGGGACGGTCTATGGCTACACCTTC
J gene: TRBJ2-2; D gene: TRBD2; clone size: many; V gene: TRBV7-9; CDR3 protein: CASSRLALLPGELFF; CDR3 DNA: TGTGCCAGCAGCCGACTAGCGTTGTTACCCGGGGAGCTGTTTTTT
J gene: TRBJ1-2; D gene: .; clone size: many; V gene: TRBV6-2/TRBV6-3; CDR3 protein: CASTHSGGNYGYTF; CDR3 DNA: TGTGCCAGCACCCATTCGGGGGGGAACTATGGCTACACCTTC
J gene: TRBJ2-7; D gene: TRBD1; clone size: many; V gene: TRBV6-1; CDR3 protein: CASRGQYYEQYF; CDR3 DNA: TGTGCCAGCAGGGGACAGTACTACGAGCAGTACTTC
J gene: TRBJ2-7; D gene: TRBD1; clone size: many; V gene: TRBV20-1; CDR3 protein: CSARNRGSGEQYF; CDR3 DNA: TGCAGTGCTAGAAACAGGGGATCGGGCGAGCAGTACTTC
J gene: TRBJ2-7; D gene: TRBD1; clone size: many; V gene: TRBV7-8; CDR3 protein: CASSLTGGYEQYF; CDR3 DNA: TGTGCCAGCAGCTTAACAGGGGGCTACGAGCAGTACTTC
J gene: TRBJ1-1; D gene: .; clone size: many; V gene: TRBV18; CDR3 protein: CASSPQRLNTEAFF; CDR3 DNA: TGTGCCAGCTCACCGCAACGACTGAACACTGAAGCTTTCTTT
J gene: TRBJ2-5; D gene: TRBD2; clone size: many; V gene: TRBV2; CDR3 protein: CASRMGLAGIQETQYF; CDR3 DNA: TGTGCCAGCAGGATGGGACTAGCGGGAATCCAAGAGACCCAGTACTTC
J gene: TRBJ1-6; D gene: TRBD1; clone size: many; V gene: TRBV28; CDR3 protein: CASSLYRGYSPLHF; CDR3 DNA: TGTGCCAGCAGTTTATACAGGGGGTATTCACCCCTCCACTTT
J gene: TRBJ1-1; D gene: .; clone size: many; V gene: TRBV20-1; CDR3 protein: CSAWDHKNTEAFF; CDR3 DNA: TGCAGTGCTTGGGACCACAAGAACACTGAAGCTTTCTTT
J gene: TRBJ2-7; D gene: TRBD2; clone size: many; V gene: TRBV6-1; CDR3 protein: CASSTQRDSYEQYF; CDR3 DNA: TGTGCCAGCAGTACCCAGCGGGACTCCTACGAGCAGTACTTC
J gene: TRBJ1-5; D gene: .; clone size: few; V gene: TRBV24-1; CDR3 protein: CSTSASLGPQHF; CDR3 DNA: TGTTCCACCAGTGCCAGCCTTGGTCCCCAGCATTTT
J gene: TRBJ1-2; D gene: TRBD1; clone size: many; V gene: TRBV12-3/TRBV12-4; CDR3 protein: CASSATGGFGYTF; CDR3 DNA: TGTGCCAGCAGCGCCACAGGGGGGTTCGGGTACACCTTC
J gene: TRBJ2-3; D gene: .; clone size: many; V gene: TRBV7-2; CDR3 protein: CASPHGADTQYF; CDR3 DNA: TGTGCCAGCCCCCATGGAGCAGATACGCAGTATTTT
J gene: TRBJ1-4; D gene: TRBD1; clone size: many; V gene: TRBV6-6; CDR3 protein: CASSYRQGSSEKLFF; CDR3 DNA: TGTGCCAGCAGTTACCGACAGGGATCGAGTGAAAAACTGTTTTTT
J gene: TRBJ1-4; D gene: TRBD1; clone size: many; V gene: TRBV2; CDR3 protein: CASLPDRGNEKLFF; CDR3 DNA: TGTGCCAGCCTTCCGGACAGGGGTAATGAAAAACTGTTTTTT
J gene: TRBJ1-1; D gene: .; clone size: few; V gene: TRBV7-9; CDR3 protein: CASSLDILREAFF; CDR3 DNA: TGTGCCAGCAGCTTAGATATCCTCCGAGAAGCTTTCTTT
J gene: TRBJ2-7; D gene: TRBD2; clone size: many; V gene: TRBV28; CDR3 protein: CASSLTGGNEQYF; CDR3 DNA: TGTGCCAGCAGTTTAACGGGGGGGAACGAGCAGTACTTC
J gene: TRBJ2-1; D gene: TRBD1; clone size: .; V gene: TRBV20-1; CDR3 protein: CSARDGGTGHYNEQFF; CDR3 DNA: TGCAGTGCTAGAGATGGTGGGACAGGGCATTACAATGAGCAGTTCTTC
J gene: TRBJ2-3; D gene: TRBD2; clone size: many; V gene: TRBV6-6; CDR3 protein: CASSFQTSGRGLDTQYF; CDR3 DNA: TGTGCCAGCAGTTTCCAAACTAGCGGGAGAGGTTTGGATACGCAGTATTTT
J gene: TRBJ2-3; D gene: .; clone size: .; V gene: TRBV18; CDR3 protein: CASSPLGPSDTDTQYF; CDR3 DNA: TGTGCCAGCTCACCATTAGGACCGTCGGACACAGATACGCAGTATTTT
J gene: TRBJ1-6; D gene: .; clone size: many; V gene: TRBV28; CDR3 protein: CASSSPGPANSPLHF; CDR3 DNA: TGTGCCAGCAGTTCCCCGGGACCAGCTAATTCACCCCTCCACTTT
J gene: TRBJ1-2; D gene: .; clone size: .; V gene: TRBV30; CDR3 protein: CAWDRNYGYTF; CDR3 DNA: TGTGCCTGGGACAGAAACTATGGCTACACCTTC
J gene: TRBJ2-5; D gene: .; clone size: many; V gene: TRBV30; CDR3 protein: CAWSVSGTPETQYF; CDR3 DNA: TGTGCCTGGAGTGTAAGCGGTACTCCAGAGACCCAGTACTTC
J gene: TRBJ1-6; D gene: .; clone size: many; V gene: TRBV7-2; CDR3 protein: CASSLDTAYNSPLHF; CDR3 DNA: TGTGCCAGCAGCTTAGACACCGCTTATAATTCACCCCTCCACTTT
J gene: TRBJ2-5; D gene: TRBD2; clone size: many; V gene: TRBV6-2/TRBV6-3; CDR3 protein: CASSSPRHGRETQYF; CDR3 DNA: TGTGCCAGCAGTTCCCCTCGACACGGGAGGGAGACCCAGTACTTC
J gene: TRBJ2-3; D gene: .; clone size: many; V gene: TRBV28; CDR3 protein: CASRPMGPGSTDTQYF; CDR3 DNA: TGTGCCAGCAGGCCGATGGGGCCTGGTAGCACAGATACGCAGTATTTT
J gene: TRBJ1-6; D gene: .; clone size: many; V gene: TRBV5-6; CDR3 protein: CASSFLDRRDSPLHF; CDR3 DNA: TGTGCCAGCAGCTTCCTCGACAGGCGAGATTCACCCCTCCACTTT
J gene: TRBJ1-3; D gene: .; clone size: many; V gene: TRBV3-1; CDR3 protein: CASSQAQLLAIYF; CDR3 DNA: TGTGCCAGCAGCCAGGCGCAGCTTCTTGCCATATATTTT
J gene: TRBJ2-3; D gene: TRBD2; clone size: few; V gene: TRBV6-4; CDR3 protein: CASSERAGGADTQYF; CDR3 DNA: TGTGCCAGCAGTGAAAGAGCGGGAGGGGCAGATACGCAGTATTTT
J gene: TRBJ2-2; D gene: .; clone size: many; V gene: TRBV12-3/TRBV12-4; CDR3 protein: CASSGTANTGELFF; CDR3 DNA: TGTGCCAGCAGTGGGACCGCTAACACCGGGGAGCTGTTTTTT
J gene: TRBJ1-2; D gene: .; clone size: many; V gene: TRBV20-1; CDR3 protein: CSGQPGQGYTF; CDR3 DNA: TGCAGTGGACAGCCTGGACAGGGCTACACCTTC
J gene: TRBJ2-7; D gene: TRBD1; clone size: many; V gene: TRBV28; CDR3 protein: CASSFGDRDYEQYF; CDR3 DNA: TGTGCCAGCAGTTTCGGGGACAGGGACTACGAGCAGTACTTC
J gene: TRBJ2-1; D gene: .; clone size: many; V gene: TRBV3-1; CDR3 protein: CASSPYAGSSYNEQFF; CDR3 DNA: TGTGCCAGCAGCCCCTATGCGGGGTCCTCCTACAATGAGCAGTTCTTC
J gene: TRBJ1-2; D gene: TRBD1; clone size: few; V gene: TRBV29-1; CDR3 protein: CSVEFWTGAYGYTF; CDR3 DNA: TGCAGCGTTGAATTCTGGACAGGGGCCTATGGCTACACCTTC
J gene: TRBJ1-2; D gene: .; clone size: many; V gene: TRBV9; CDR3 protein: CASSGTGIGENGYTF; CDR3 DNA: TGTGCCAGCAGCGGTACAGGGATCGGAGAAAATGGCTACACCTTC
J gene: TRBJ1-1; D gene: TRBD1; clone size: many; V gene: TRBV28; CDR3 protein: CASSQRTGQGLGAFF; CDR3 DNA: TGTGCCAGCAGCCAACGGACCGGACAGGGGTTGGGTGCTTTCTTT
J gene: TRBJ2-3; D gene: .; clone size: many; V gene: TRBV6-1; CDR3 protein: CASSDRGSTDTQYF; CDR3 DNA: TGTGCCAGCAGTGACAGAGGGAGCACAGATACGCAGTATTTT
J gene: TRBJ2-7; D gene: .; clone size: many; V gene: TRBV20-1; CDR3 protein: CSAGRGAVRSEQYF; CDR3 DNA: TGCAGTGCTGGTCGGGGGGCGGTCAGGTCCGAGCAGTACTTC